Described below is a single T cell receptor beta chain sequence and its context. The data belong to a study of shared clonotypes between healthy human individuals. Repertoires were generated with immunoSEQ multiplex PCR, while TCRdb's copy carries only in-frame clones and drops some. The sample holds millions of clones, more than 90% seen once. The sequenced material came from naive CD4+ T cells sorted from blood. Subset: CD45RA+ positively selected. This receptor was obtained from a young man in good health.

The CDR3: CASKGDRGHTEAFF. CDR3 nucleotide sequence: TGCGCCAGCAAGGGGGACAGGGGGCACACTGAAGCTTTCTTT. The gene calls are TRBV5-1 and TRBJ1-1; 12 bases match TRBD1. CDR1 and CDR2 (germline): SGHRS, YFSETQ. The ends lost 6 bases at V and 3 bases at J; junction bases unmatched: 3. The CDR3 contains 14 residues.